The 32 T cell receptor beta chains presented below share a single source sample, sequenced in a study of vaccination and CD4 T cells after COVID-19. The treatment here: roughly 11-day PBMC culture with coronavirus spike peptide pools or control peptides (ViraFEST assay). No antigen has been identified for these receptors. The study sequenced cultured CD4+ T cell DNA using the Oncomine TCR Beta short-read assay. TCRdb itself ran the PCR reads through MiXCR, one entry per CDR3 protein. This sample yields about 13,000 distinct CDR3 sequences, of which around 27% are seen a single time; about 29% belongs to the top ten. The sample was CD4+ T cells from blood, cultured in vitro, taken before SARS-CoV-2 vaccination. Receptors were obtained from a human donor who received a COVID-19 vaccine.

The chain recombines TRBV5-4 with TRBJ1-2; TRBD1 matches at 8 bases. The trim removed 1 base at V and 6 bases at J, leaving 8 bases unmatched. CDR3 size: 15 residues. Germline lookup yields CDR1 SGHNT and CDR2 YYREEE (reference sequence). CDR3 protein: CASSLQGAPRDGYTF. DNA for the CDR3: TGTGCCAGCAGCTTGCAGGGGGCCCCACGGGATGGCTACACCTTC. The entire variable domain, with the rest obtained from reference TRBV5-4 and TRBJ1-2, is as follows: ETGVTQSPTHLIKTRGQQVTLRCSSQSGHNTVSWYQQALGQGPQFIFQYYREEENGRGNFPPRFSGLQFPNYSSELNVNALELDDSALYLCASSLQGAPRDGYTFGSGTRLTVV.

The gene calls are TRBV7-8 and TRBJ2-1; D ambiguous. The V gene's germline CDR1 is SGHVS and CDR2 FQNEAQ. This CDR3 is built from 12 residues. V shed 2 bases and J shed 10 bases, with 9 bases lying between them. CDR3 sequence: CASSLSAQEQFF. CDR3 bases: TGTGCCAGCAGCTTATCGGCGCAAGAGCAGTTCTTC.

V gene TRBV2 combines with J gene TRBJ2-3, with 12 bases aligning to TRBD2. Germline V gene sequence: CDR1 SNHLY, CDR2 FYNNEI. V lost 11 bases to trimming and J lost 4 bases; unmatched junction nucleotides: 13. The CDR3 consists of 16 residues. CDR3 loop: CAGTPSGGVLADTQYF. The CDR3 DNA is TGTGCCGGAACCCCTAGCGGGGGGGTGTTGGCAGATACGCAGTATTTT.

The chain couples TRBV15 to TRBJ2-7; perhaps TRBD2 as D (6 bases). V lost 0 bases, J lost 3 bases, and 24 bases lay in between. This CDR3 comprises 19 residues. The germline gives CDR1 LNHNV, CDR2 YYDKDF (reference sequence). The CDR3 nucleotides are TGTGCCACCAGCAGAGATAGGAGACTAGAGGGCCCCCTTAACTACGAGCAGTACTTC. Translation: CATSRDRRLEGPLNYEQYF. Full variable domain (outside the CDR3, taken from reference TRBV15 and TRBJ2-7): DAMVIQNPRYQVTQFGKPVTLSCSQTLNHNVMYWYQQKSSQAPKLLFHYYDKDFNNEADTPDNFQSRRPNTSFCFLDIRSPGLGDTAMYLCATSRDRRLEGPLNYEQYFGPGTRLTVT.

This rearrangement joins TRBV25-1 to TRBJ2-1; 8 positions match TRBD1. V was pared by 10 bases and J by 9 bases, with 17 bases of the junction left unmatched. CDR1 MGHDK and CDR2 SYGVNS come from the germline V gene. The length of the CDR3 is 15 residues. The DNA of the CDR3 is TGTGCCACCGGCCAACAGGGGGGTCCTGGTAGTGAGCAGTTCTTC. Protein sequence: CATGQQGGPGSEQFF.

The chain joins TRBV18 to TRBJ1-6; unclear D gene. Germline V lookup: CDR1 KGHSH, CDR2 LQKENI. V gave up 3 bases and J gave up 4 bases, with 7 bases separating them. This CDR3 has 14 residues. CDR3 region: CASSPRGYNSPLHF. As DNA, the CDR3 is TGTGCCAGCTCACCTCGGGGATATAATTCACCCCTCCACTTT.

This rearrangement joins TRBV6-4 to TRBJ2-5, with 10 bases lining up with TRBD2. V trimming: 0 bases; J trimming: 6 bases; junction bases outside the gene matches: 10. CDR3 size: 17 residues. Germline CDR1 is MRHNA and CDR2 is SNTAGT. The CDR3 region has the DNA TGTGCCAGCAGTGACTCAGCCAGCGGGGGGGCCATACAGACCCAGTACTTC. It yields the protein CASSDSASGGAIQTQYF.

The table lists this clonotype with a few counts. The gene calls are TRBV11-1 and TRBJ1-6; possibly TRBD1 for D (6 bases). The CDR3 length is 12 residues. V lost 3 bases, J lost 10 bases, and 7 bases lay in between. Germline V gene sequence: CDR1 SGHAT, CDR2 FQDESV (reference sequence). The CDR3, as DNA: TGTGCCAGCAGCTTGCAGGGGTCACCCCTCCACTTT. Its translation: CASSLQGSPLHF.

The table lists this clonotype with a few counts. The rearrangement links TRBV30 to TRBJ1-2; D ambiguous. V was pared by 1 base and J by 2 bases, with 8 bases between. The CDR3 is 13 amino acids. Germline assignment: CDR1 GTSNPN and CDR2 SVGIG (reference sequence). CDR3 sequence: CAWSGPGNYGYTF. The CDR3 DNA sequence: TGTGCCTGGAGTGGCCCCGGGAACTATGGCTACACCTTC.

The chain employs TRBV20-1 and TRBJ2-6; tentatively, D is TRBD2 (7 bases). CDR1 and CDR2 from the germline V gene are DFQATT and SNEGSKA (reference sequence). Trimming took 6 bases from V and 2 from J, leaving 17 bases between them. The CDR3 covers 16 residues. In DNA form, the CDR3 reads TGCAGTGCCCCGATGGGGGGGCGGACTGGGGCCAACGTCCTGACTTTC. The encoded protein is CSAPMGGRTGANVLTF.

This clonotype was seen more than once but under ten times. The CDR3 DNA reads as TGTGCTAGTGGTTTGGGGCCATTGAGCACAGATACGCAGTATTTT. This translates into CASGLGPLSTDTQYF. J is TRBJ2-3 and V is TRBV12-5; D remains ambiguous. The length of the CDR3 is 15 residues. Germline CDR1 is LGHNT and CDR2 is FRNRAP. Trimming removed 1 base at V and 0 bases at J, with 8 bases between.

This chain links TRBV20-1 with TRBJ2-5; 12 positions match TRBD2. The germline gives CDR1 DFQATT, CDR2 SNEGSKA (reference sequence). J gave up 2 bases and V 6 bases, and 10 bases lay outside the gene matches. This CDR3 spans 16 amino acids. The CDR3 here is CSAAGLAGPTQETQYF. The DNA of the CDR3 is TGCAGTGCCGCCGGACTAGCGGGGCCAACTCAAGAGACCCAGTACTTC.

The chain employs TRBV20-1 and TRBJ2-1; TRBD2 matches at 8 bases. The CDR3 consists of 14 residues. V lost 0 bases and J lost 6; bases outside the gene matches: 4. Germline lookup yields CDR1 DFQATT and CDR2 SNEGSKA (reference sequence). The CDR3 here is CSARDTGTSNEQFF. For the CDR3, the DNA is TGCAGTGCTAGAGATACGGGGACTAGCAATGAGCAGTTCTTC.

This clonotype was detected a few times. The V and J genes are TRBV5-4 and TRBJ2-7, with D uncertain. Germline values: CDR1 SGHNT, CDR2 YYREEE (reference sequence). The V gene lost 2 bases and the J gene lost 1 base, with 4 bases spanning the gap. This CDR3 comprises 12 residues. The CDR3 DNA reads TGTGCCAGCAGCTTCCTATCCTACGAGCAGTACTTC. As protein: CASSFLSYEQYF.

The chain is built from TRBV2 and TRBJ1-3, with D uncertain. The germline V and J ends were trimmed by 5 bases and 0 bases, with 8 bases remaining between them. The CDR3 is 14 amino acids. In germline, CDR1 is SNHLY, CDR2 FYNNEI. CDR3 nucleotide sequence: TGTGCCAGCAGTTGGACGGTCTCTGGAAACACCATATATTTT. Its translation: CASSWTVSGNTIYF.

V is TRBV12-3 or TRBV12-4 and J is TRBJ1-1, with D hard to call. Trimming took 5 bases from V and 5 from J, leaving 12 bases between them. This CDR3 is 13 amino acids long. The CDR3 DNA is TGTGCCAGCAGTCTACCGGGCAGGACTGAAGCTTTCTTT. Amino acids: CASSLPGRTEAFF.

This sequence joins TRBV25-1 and TRBJ1-2, with D hard to call. V shed 4 bases and J shed 1 base, with 13 bases lying between them. The CDR3 has 15 residues. CDR1 is MGHDK, CDR2 SYGVNS, per germline. CDR3 nucleotides: TGTGCCAGCAGTGTTAACGGACGTAGTAACTATGGCTACACCTTC. Translation gives CASSVNGRSNYGYTF.

This clonotype has a handful of counts. The chain links TRBV20-1 to TRBJ1-5; no reliable D call. The CDR3 length is 14 residues. Germline V gene data show CDR1 as DFQATT and CDR2 as SNEGSKA (reference sequence). V dropped 1 base and J dropped 1 base, with 8 bases sitting between them. CDR3 sequence: CSARGAISNQPQHF. The CDR3 nucleotides read TGCAGTGCTAGAGGGGCGATCAGCAATCAGCCCCAGCATTTT.

This chain joins TRBV19 and TRBJ1-3, with D possibly TRBD1 on 6 matching bases. Germline CDR1 LNHDA, CDR2 SQIVND (reference sequence). The CDR3 loop spans 14 amino acids. V was pared by 7 bases and J by 1 base, with 11 bases between. The CDR3 DNA follows: TGTGCCAGTAAAATGACAGGTTCTGGAAACACCATATATTTT. Its translation: CASKMTGSGNTIYF.

This clonotype was seen a handful of times. This chain uses TRBV10-3 with TRBJ1-2, with 9 bases fitting TRBD1. Unmatched junction bases numbered 16, after V lost 6 bases and J lost 14 bases. The CDR3 sequence is 14 residues long. Germline CDR1 reads ENHRY; CDR2 reads SYGVKD. For the CDR3, the DNA is TGTGCCATCAGCACCGGGACAGGGTCGGCAGTTGAAACCTTC. Translating it yields CAISTGTGSAVETF.

V gene TRBV30 combines with J gene TRBJ2-7; D might be TRBD1 or TRBD2, each matching 5 bases. Between the trimmed V and J ends, which lost 4 bases and 4 bases, there was a span of 20 bases. The CDR3 loop spans 15 amino acids. Per germline, CDR1 GTSNPN and CDR2 SVGIG (reference sequence). The CDR3 bases are TGTGCCTGGAACTCTCGGTCCGGGACGTGGTACGAGCAGTACTTC. Encoded protein: CAWNSRSGTWYEQYF.

The V gene is TRBV24-1, the J gene TRBJ2-3, with unresolved D. Germline V CDR1 and CDR2: KGHDR, SFDVKD. The CDR3 length is 13 residues. V dropped 12 bases and J dropped 1 base, with 13 bases sitting between them. Here the CDR3 reads CAVHARGTDTQYF. The CDR3 nucleotides are TGTGCCGTCCACGCCCGGGGCACAGATACGCAGTATTTT.

This sequence joins TRBV10-1 and TRBJ2-1; tentative D call: TRBD2 (5 bases). V was shortened by 2 bases and J by 4 bases, with 12 bases between the two germline ends. Germline CDR1 WNHNN, CDR2 SYGVQD (reference sequence). The CDR3 has 15 residues. This CDR3 reads CASSETSSRYNEQFF. CDR3 nucleotides: TGCGCCAGCAGTGAGACGTCTAGCCGGTACAATGAGCAGTTCTTC.

This clonotype occurred once. A clone one base away is much larger, so this may be a read error. The chain links TRBV15 to TRBJ1-2; 7 bases fit TRBD1. Germline trimming cut 1 base from V and 8 bases from J; bases unmatched to any gene: 13. There are 16 residues in the CDR3. Germline V gene lookup returns CDR1 LNHNV and CDR2 YYDKDF (reference sequence). CDR3 nucleotide sequence: TGTGCCACCAGCAGAGCCTACCCTCGGAGAGGGGGCGGCTACACCTTC. Translating gives CATSRAYPRRGGGYTF.

This clonotype was counted a few times. This rearrangement joins TRBV30 to TRBJ1-2; D unclear. There are 13 residues in the CDR3. The V gene's germline CDR1 is GTSNPN and CDR2 SVGIG (reference sequence). Trimming stripped 3 bases from V and 3 bases from J, with 11 bases between. The CDR3 nucleotides are TGTGCCTGGAGCAGACCGTTGGACTATGGCTACACCTTC. This codes for CAWSRPLDYGYTF.

Only a few counts were recorded for this clonotype. V gene TRBV7-9 combines with J gene TRBJ2-6; possible D gene TRBD2, 5 bases. Trimming pared 5 bases from V and 0 bases from J, leaving 11 bases between. The CDR3 contains 16 residues. Germline CDR1 is SEHNR and CDR2 is FQNEAQ (reference sequence). CDR3: CASSPIGLSGANVLTF. The CDR3 nucleotides read TGTGCCAGCAGCCCCATCGGACTCTCTGGGGCCAACGTCCTGACTTTC. The full variable domain, completed using reference TRBV7-9 and TRBJ2-6, is DTGVSQNPRHKITKRGQNVTFRCDPISEHNRLYWYRQTLGQGPEFLTYFQNEAQLEKSRLLSDRFSAERPKGSFSTLEIQRTEQGDSAMYLCASSPIGLSGANVLTFGAGSRLTVL.

This clonotype occurred once. A single base separates this from a much larger clone, so it may be a read error. The V call is TRBV20-1, the J call TRBJ2-5; 11 bases line up with TRBD1. J was trimmed by 4 bases and V by 8 bases; bases with no gene match: 9. Germline CDR1 and CDR2: DFQATT and SNEGSKA (reference sequence). The CDR3 runs 14 residues. CDR3 DNA sequence: TGCAGTACTCTAACCGGGACAGGGGGAGAGACCCAGTACTTC. Protein: CSTLTGTGGETQYF.

This clonotype showed up just a few times. The genes are TRBV5-1 and TRBJ1-1, with 9 bases matching TRBD1. The J segment lost 3 bases and the V segment lost 4 bases, leaving 7 bases of the junction unmatched. Germline CDR1 is SGHRS and CDR2 is YFSETQ. The CDR3 extends over 15 amino acids. DNA of the CDR3: TGCGCCAGCAGCCCAGTGACAGGGGGAGACACTGAAGCTTTCTTT. Encoded protein: CASSPVTGGDTEAFF.

The gene calls are TRBV5-4 and TRBJ2-2; 10 nucleotides line up with TRBD1. There are 15 residues in the CDR3. J gave up 3 bases and V 3 bases, and 2 bases lay outside the gene matches. Germline CDR1 is SGHNT and CDR2 is YYREEE (reference sequence). CDR3 residues: CASSWGQGYTGELFF. DNA of the CDR3: TGTGCCAGCAGCTGGGGACAGGGGTACACCGGGGAGCTGTTTTTT.

This clonotype turned up a few times. The genes are TRBV5-1 and TRBJ1-2; D unresolved. This CDR3 region has 13 residues. Germline assignment: CDR1 SGHRS and CDR2 YFSETQ. Trimming left V 0 bases short and J 4 bases short, with 7 bases between. Here the CDR3 reads CASSLASVYGYTF. CDR3 coding DNA: TGCGCCAGCAGCTTGGCTAGTGTCTATGGCTACACCTTC.

The chain employs TRBV5-1 and TRBJ2-5; 12 bases are a match to TRBD2. Trimming took 6 bases from V and 2 from J; bases not matched to a gene: 8. Germline CDR1 is SGHRS and CDR2 is YFSETQ. CDR3 size: 16 residues. DNA of the CDR3: TGCGCCAGCAACGGTCGGGGGACTAGCGGGCAAGAGACCCAGTACTTC. It is translated as CASNGRGTSGQETQYF.

This clonotype was detected a few times. The V gene is TRBV7-2, the J gene TRBJ1-2; D is ambiguous. The CDR3 contains 14 residues. V gave up 5 bases and J gave up 7 bases, with 17 bases separating them. Looked up from germline, CDR1 is SGHTA and CDR2 is FQGNSA. The CDR3 region has the DNA TGTGCCAGCAGCCCACCCCCAATAAGAGGTGGCTACACCTTC. It encodes CASSPPPIRGGYTF.